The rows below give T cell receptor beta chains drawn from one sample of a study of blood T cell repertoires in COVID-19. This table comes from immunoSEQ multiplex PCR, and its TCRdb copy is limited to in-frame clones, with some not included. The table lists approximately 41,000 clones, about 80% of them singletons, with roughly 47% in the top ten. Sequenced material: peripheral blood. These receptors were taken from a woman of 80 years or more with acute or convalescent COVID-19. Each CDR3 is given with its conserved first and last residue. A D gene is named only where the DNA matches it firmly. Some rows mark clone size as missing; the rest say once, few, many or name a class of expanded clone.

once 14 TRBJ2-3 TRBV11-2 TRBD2 CASSFQRGRDTQYF TGTGCCAGCAGCTTTCAGCGGGGGAGGGATACGCAGTATTTT
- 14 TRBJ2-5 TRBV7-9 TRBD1 CASSFGQGQETQYF TGTGCCAGCAGCTTTGGACAGGGGCAAGAGACCCAGTACTTC
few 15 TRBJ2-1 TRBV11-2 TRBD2 CASSRLAGSYNEQFF TGTGCCAGCAGCCGACTAGCGGGGTCCTACAATGAGCAGTTCTTC
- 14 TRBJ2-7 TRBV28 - CASKVWRGGYEQYF TGTGCCAGCAAGGTCTGGAGGGGGGGTTACGAGCAGTACTTC
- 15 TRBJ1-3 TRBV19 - CASSTQRSSGNTIYF TGTGCCAGTAGTACGCAGCGTTCCTCTGGAAACACCATATATTTT
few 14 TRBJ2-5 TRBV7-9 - CASSAGIPHGGQYF TGTGCCAGCAGCGCCGGGATCCCGCACGGGGGCCAGTACTTC
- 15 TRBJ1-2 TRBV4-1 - CASSQEPGMSYGYTF TGCGCCAGCAGCCAAGAACCGGGGATGAGCTATGGCTACACCTTC
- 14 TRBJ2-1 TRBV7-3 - CASSFRYGGDEQFF TGTGCCAGCAGCTTCAGATATGGAGGGGATGAGCAGTTCTTC
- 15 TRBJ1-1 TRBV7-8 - CASSPNGQTNTEAFF TGTGCCAGCAGCCCCAACGGACAGACGAACACTGAAGCTTTCTTT
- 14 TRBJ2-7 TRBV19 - CASSSRHSGYEQYF TGTGCCAGTAGTAGCCGACACTCCGGATACGAGCAGTACTTC
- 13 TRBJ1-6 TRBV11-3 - CASSSEGNSPLHF TGTGCCAGCAGCTCCGAGGGTAATTCACCCCTCCACTTT
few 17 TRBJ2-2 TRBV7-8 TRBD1 CASSGLGTGGNTGELFF TGTGCCAGCAGCGGTCTCGGGACAGGGGGTAACACCGGGGAGCTGTTTTTT
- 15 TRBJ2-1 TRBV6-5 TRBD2 CASRSLAGGNNEQFF TGTGCCAGCAGGTCCCTTGCGGGGGGGAACAATGAGCAGTTCTTC
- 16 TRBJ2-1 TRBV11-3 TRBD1 CASSHTGTGVRNEQFF TGTGCCAGCAGCCATACCGGGACAGGAGTCAGGAATGAGCAGTTCTTC
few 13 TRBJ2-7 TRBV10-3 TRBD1 CAISTDRVREQYF TGTGCCATCAGTACCGACAGGGTCCGCGAGCAGTACTTC